The sequence of this T cell receptor (beta chain) was determined in a study of T cell repertoires in cytomegalovirus infection (dated by TCRdb to between 2017 and 2020). General notes on the study: Donor HLA type was relevant to the analysis, because carriage of CMV infection together with the matching HLA type was indicated by public TCR beta signatures. Study-wide conclusions, independent of this receptor: In the ex vivo response, HLA-C-restricted CMV-specific TCR beta clonotypes were dominant, and in two of eight donors the single most frequent clonotype came from this HLA-C-restricted group. In both this cohort and an independent cohort of 300 to 450 donors, the cumulative frequency of public TCR beta family members distinguished carriers of CMV infection plus the relevant HLA type.

Trimming takes 3 bases from V and 8 bases from J, and the germline ends sit 13 bases apart. From the cysteine through the phenylalanine, the CDR3 covers 14 amino acids. The retained sequence is limited to the CDR3, 42 bases, with the frame set at the first base. TCRdb shows the sequencer as Illumina HiSeq 1500. TCRdb redid the processing of the public reads, applying fastp at Q25 and MiXCR, and retained in-frame beta chains. Each CDR3 protein gets just one entry, which takes the most common genes and DNA from the rows behind it. This sample gives roughly 230,000 distinct CDR3 sequences in total; over 20% of them show up just once. Together, the top ten hold roughly 18% of the sample. Points on this clonotype: Its antigen target is currently unknown. Base qualities are not provided; no much larger clone lies one nucleotide away.

The TCR was taken from a human donor in good health (CMV status not recorded). Some clones in this sample may be carry-over from other donors' samples. Material: CD8+ T cells from PBMCs. This chain joins TRBV12-3 or TRBV12-4 to TRBJ2-2, with the D call perhaps TRBD1 or TRBD2, as 6 bases match in each case. The nucleotides read TGTGCCAGCAGTTTGGGGGGCTCGGCGGGGGAGCTGTTTTTT. This yields the protein CASSLGGSAGELFF.